The subject of this entry is one TCR beta chain. The data were taken from a study of cytomegalovirus exposure and HLA in healthy donors. It was with 60 Vbeta and 13 Jbeta primers that the PCR ran. The data were produced by immunoSEQ multiplex PCR, yet TCRdb's version contains in-frame clones alone and is incomplete. The data show about 190,000 clones, around 79% seen once. This CDR3 spans 15 amino acids. Losses at the gene ends were 8 bases for V and 0 bases for J; bases not matched to a gene: 4. Germline V gene sequence: CDR1 MGHDK, CDR2 SYGVNS. The sequence was obtained from a woman aged 18-29 years in good health and CMV-seronegative. This rearrangement joins TRBV25-1 to TRBJ1-3, with 10 bases that match TRBD1. Specimen: PBMCs. The CDR3 DNA follows: TGTGCCAGCGCTCGGACAGGGGGCTCTGGAAACACCATATATTTT. It translates to CASARTGGSGNTIYF.